Only a few counts were recorded for the clone carrying this T cell receptor beta chain. Its antigen remains unidentified. Blood was drawn once from each donor into heparinised tubes. The draws averaged roughly 120 mL. CD4+ naive, central memory, regulatory and stem cell-like memory cells were sorted via CD45RO/CCR7/CD25/CD127/CD95/CD27. The sample originates from a study of beta chain features in type 1 diabetes. The CDR3 extends over 16 amino acids. With 6 bases clipped from V and 10 bases from J, the junction kept 17 bases outside the gene matches. Per the germline V gene, CDR1 is MNHEY and CDR2 is SMNVEV (reference sequence). The study, taken as a whole, reports: PCR might preferentially amplify shorter templates, equally in patients and controls. Shortening that was moderate but significant affected the TCRB CDR3s of Type 1 diabetes patients in all four CD4+ subsets.

Expressed TCRB transcripts were sequenced, since all the RNA that had been isolated was reverse transcribed. TCRdb's table, derived via immunoSEQ multiplex PCR, lists solely in-frame clones and lacks some. Of roughly 400,000 clones listed, about 10% were seen once; the top ten hold 0.45% to 0.65%. The chain employs TRBV27 and TRBJ2-1, with 8 bases matching TRBD2. The sequenced sample was central memory CD4+ T cells from blood. This receptor was taken from a man in his thirties or forties with type 1 diabetes. CDR3 coding DNA: TGTGCCAGCAGCCGAGAGGGACTAGGTGCCATAGGAGAGCAGTTCTTC. Translated: CASSREGLGAIGEQFF.